What follows is one T cell receptor (beta chain) and its context. Antigen: not known. J was trimmed by 6 bases and V by 7 bases; bases with no gene match: 13. Per germline, CDR1 MDHEN and CDR2 SYDVKM. CDR3 length: 16 residues. The data derive from a study of cytomegalovirus exposure and HLA in healthy donors. Researchers ran the PCR with 60 Vbeta and 13 Jbeta primers. TCRdb keeps only in-frame clones here, not all; method: immunoSEQ multiplex PCR. Here the sample spans about 230,000 clones, about 80% being singletons. Findings of the study overall: One variant, a missense change in DCLRE1C, was linked in a later analysis to TCR beta V- and J-gene trimming. For presence/absence analyses, sequencing depth was assumed to be roughly uniform across donors. Earlier analysis yielded a pattern in which most TCR beta V segments were productive about 87% or about 30% of the time.

Sequencing was performed on PBMCs. The rearrangement uses TRBV28 and TRBJ2-1; TRBD1 matches at 9 bases. The clonotype was recovered from a middle-aged woman in good health and CMV-seronegative. CDR3 protein: CASIPNMGQGSNEQFF. CDR3 nucleotides: TGTGCCAGCATCCCTAATATGGGACAGGGCTCCAATGAGCAGTTCTTC.